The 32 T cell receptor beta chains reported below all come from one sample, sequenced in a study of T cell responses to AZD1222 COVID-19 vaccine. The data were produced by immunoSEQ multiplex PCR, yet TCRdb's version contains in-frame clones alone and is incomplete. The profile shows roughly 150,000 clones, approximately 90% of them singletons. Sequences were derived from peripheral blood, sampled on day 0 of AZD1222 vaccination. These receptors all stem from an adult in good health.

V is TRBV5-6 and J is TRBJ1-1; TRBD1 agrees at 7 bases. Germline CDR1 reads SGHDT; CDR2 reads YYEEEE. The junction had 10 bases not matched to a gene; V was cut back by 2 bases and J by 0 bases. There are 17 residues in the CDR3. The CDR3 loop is CASSFRTGSPLNTEAFF. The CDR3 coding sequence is TGTGCCAGCAGCTTCCGGACAGGTTCCCCTTTGAACACTGAAGCTTTCTTT.

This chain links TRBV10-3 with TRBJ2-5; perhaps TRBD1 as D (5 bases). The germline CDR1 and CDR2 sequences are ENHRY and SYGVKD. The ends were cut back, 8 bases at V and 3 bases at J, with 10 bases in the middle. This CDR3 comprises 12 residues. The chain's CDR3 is CAIGQGKETQYF. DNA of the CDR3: TGTGCCATCGGCCAGGGCAAAGAGACCCAGTACTTC.

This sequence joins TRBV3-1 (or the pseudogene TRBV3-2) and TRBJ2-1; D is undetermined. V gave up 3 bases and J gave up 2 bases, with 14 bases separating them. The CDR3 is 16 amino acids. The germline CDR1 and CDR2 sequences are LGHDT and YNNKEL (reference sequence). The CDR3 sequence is CASSHRSRLAYNEQFF. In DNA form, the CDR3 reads TGTGCCAGCAGCCATAGGAGCCGTTTAGCCTACAATGAGCAGTTCTTC.

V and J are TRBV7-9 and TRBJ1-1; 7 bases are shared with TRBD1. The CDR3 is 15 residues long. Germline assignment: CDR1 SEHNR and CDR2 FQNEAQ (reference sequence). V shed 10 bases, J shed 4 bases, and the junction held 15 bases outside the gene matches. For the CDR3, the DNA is TGTGCCACCTCCCAGGGGGGAGGGGGTTTCACTGAAGCTTTCTTT. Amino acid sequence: CATSQGGGGFTEAFF.

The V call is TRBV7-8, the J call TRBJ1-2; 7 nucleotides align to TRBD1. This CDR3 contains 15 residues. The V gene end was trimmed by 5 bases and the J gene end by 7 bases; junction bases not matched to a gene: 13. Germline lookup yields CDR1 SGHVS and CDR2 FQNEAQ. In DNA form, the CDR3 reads TGTGCCAGCAGCCAATGGGACAGTCCCATGGGTGGCTACACCTTC. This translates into CASSQWDSPMGGYTF.

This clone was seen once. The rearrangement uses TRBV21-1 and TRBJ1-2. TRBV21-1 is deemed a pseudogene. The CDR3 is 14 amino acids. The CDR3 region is CASSNLPGVYGYTF. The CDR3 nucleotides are TGTGCCAGCAGCAATCTCCCGGGGGTGTATGGCTACACCTTC.

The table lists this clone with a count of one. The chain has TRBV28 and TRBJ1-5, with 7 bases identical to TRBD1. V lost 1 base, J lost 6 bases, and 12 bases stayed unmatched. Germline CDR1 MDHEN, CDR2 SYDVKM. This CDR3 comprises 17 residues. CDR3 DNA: TGTGCCAGCAGTTTATTCGGGGGGGCGACAGGGAGTCAGCCCCAGCATTTT. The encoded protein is CASSLFGGATGSQPQHF. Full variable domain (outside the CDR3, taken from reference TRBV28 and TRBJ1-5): DVKVTQSSRYLVKRTGEKVFLECVQDMDHENMFWYRQDPGLGLRLIYFSYDVKMKEKGDIPEGYSVSREKKERFSLILESASTNQTSMYLCASSLFGGATGSQPQHFGDGTRLSIL.

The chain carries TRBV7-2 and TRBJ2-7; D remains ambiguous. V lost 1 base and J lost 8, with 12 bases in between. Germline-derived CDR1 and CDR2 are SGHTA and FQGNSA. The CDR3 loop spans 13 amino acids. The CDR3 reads CASSLGVLSQQYF. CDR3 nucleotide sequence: TGTGCCAGCAGCTTAGGTGTTTTATCTCAGCAGTACTTC.

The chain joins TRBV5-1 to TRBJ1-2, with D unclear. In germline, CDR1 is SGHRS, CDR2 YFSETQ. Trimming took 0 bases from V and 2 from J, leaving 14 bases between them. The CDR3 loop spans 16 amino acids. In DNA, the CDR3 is TGCGCCAGCAGCTTGGGGTGGCCACGAACCAACTATGGCTACACCTTC. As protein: CASSLGWPRTNYGYTF.

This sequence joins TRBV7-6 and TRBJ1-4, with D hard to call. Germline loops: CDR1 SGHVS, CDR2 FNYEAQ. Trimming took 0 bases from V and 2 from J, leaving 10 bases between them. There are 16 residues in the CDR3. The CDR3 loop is CASSLAEVITNEKLFF. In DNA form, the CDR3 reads TGTGCCAGCAGCTTAGCGGAGGTTATCACTAATGAAAAACTGTTTTTT.

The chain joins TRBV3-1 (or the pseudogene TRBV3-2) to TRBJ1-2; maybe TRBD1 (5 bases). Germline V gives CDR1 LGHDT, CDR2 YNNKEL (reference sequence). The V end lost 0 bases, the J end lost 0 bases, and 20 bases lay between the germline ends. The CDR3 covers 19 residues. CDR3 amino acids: CASSQEKWEKQGANYGYTF. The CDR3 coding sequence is TGTGCCAGCAGCCAAGAGAAATGGGAAAAGCAGGGAGCTAACTATGGCTACACCTTC.

CDR3: CASSLGVPASWANTGELFF. CDR3 DNA: TGTGCCAGCAGCTTAGGGGTCCCGGCTAGCTGGGCGAACACCGGGGAGCTGTTTTTT. This chain links TRBV7-2 with TRBJ2-2, with a weak D call TRBD2 (5 bases). The length of the CDR3 is 19 residues. V was trimmed by 1 base and J by 0 bases, leaving 18 bases between them. Germline loops: CDR1 SGHTA, CDR2 FQGNSA.

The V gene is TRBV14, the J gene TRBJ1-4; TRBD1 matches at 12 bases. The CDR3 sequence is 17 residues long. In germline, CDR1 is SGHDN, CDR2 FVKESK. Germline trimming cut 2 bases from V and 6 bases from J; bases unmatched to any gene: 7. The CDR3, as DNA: TGTGCCAGCAGCCAATGGGGGACAGGGGGCTCGTATGAAAAACTGTTTTTT. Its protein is CASSQWGTGGSYEKLFF. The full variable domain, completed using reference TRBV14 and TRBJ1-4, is EAGVTQFPSHSVIEKGQTVTLRCDPISGHDNLYWYRRVMGKEIKFLLHFVKESKQDESGMPNNRFLAERTGGTYSTLKVQPAELEDSGVYFCASSQWGTGGSYEKLFFGSGTQLSVL.

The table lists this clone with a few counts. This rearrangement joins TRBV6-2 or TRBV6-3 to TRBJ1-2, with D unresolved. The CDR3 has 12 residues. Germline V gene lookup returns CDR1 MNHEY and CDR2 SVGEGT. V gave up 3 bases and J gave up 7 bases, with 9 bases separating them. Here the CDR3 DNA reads TGTGCCAGCAGTTATTATCGGCGTGGCTACACCTTC. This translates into CASSYYRRGYTF.

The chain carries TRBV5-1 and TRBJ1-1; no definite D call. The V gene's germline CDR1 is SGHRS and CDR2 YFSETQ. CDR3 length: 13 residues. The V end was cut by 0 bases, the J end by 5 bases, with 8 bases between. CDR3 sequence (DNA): TGCGCCAGCAGCTTGGGACGGATAACTGAAGCTTTCTTT. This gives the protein CASSLGRITEAFF.

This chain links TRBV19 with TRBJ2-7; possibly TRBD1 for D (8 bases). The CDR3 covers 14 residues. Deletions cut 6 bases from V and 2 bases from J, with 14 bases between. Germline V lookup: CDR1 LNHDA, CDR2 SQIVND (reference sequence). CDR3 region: CASSKQGGPYEQYF. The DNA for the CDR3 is TGTGCCAGTAGCAAACAGGGGGGGCCCTACGAGCAGTACTTC.

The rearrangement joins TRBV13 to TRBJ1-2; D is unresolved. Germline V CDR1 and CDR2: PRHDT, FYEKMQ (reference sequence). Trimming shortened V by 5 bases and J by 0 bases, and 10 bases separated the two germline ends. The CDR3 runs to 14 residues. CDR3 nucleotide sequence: TGTGCCAGCAGCCCTTCGGCCCCTAACTATGGCTACACCTTC. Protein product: CASSPSAPNYGYTF.

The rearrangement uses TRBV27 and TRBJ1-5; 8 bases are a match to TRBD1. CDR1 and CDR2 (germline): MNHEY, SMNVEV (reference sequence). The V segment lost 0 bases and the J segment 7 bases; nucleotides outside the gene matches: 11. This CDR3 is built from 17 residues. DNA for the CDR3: TGTGCCAGCAGTTTATCGAAGGCAGGGGGCCAACGACAGCCCCAGCATTTT. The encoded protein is CASSLSKAGGQRQPQHF.

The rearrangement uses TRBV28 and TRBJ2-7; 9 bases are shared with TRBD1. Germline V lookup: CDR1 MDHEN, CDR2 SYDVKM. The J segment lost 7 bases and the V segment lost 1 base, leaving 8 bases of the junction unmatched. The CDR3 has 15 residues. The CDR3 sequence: CASSLYRDRGREQYF. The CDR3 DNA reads TGTGCCAGCAGTTTATACCGAGACAGGGGGAGAGAGCAGTACTTC.

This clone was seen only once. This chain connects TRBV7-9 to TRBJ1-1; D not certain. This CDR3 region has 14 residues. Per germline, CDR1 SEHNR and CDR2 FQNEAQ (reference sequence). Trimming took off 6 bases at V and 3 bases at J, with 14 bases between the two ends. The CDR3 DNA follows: TGTGCCAGCAGTCTCCATGACGGTGACACTGAAGCTTTCTTT. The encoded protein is CASSLHDGDTEAFF. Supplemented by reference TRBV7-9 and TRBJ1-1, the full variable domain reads DTGVSQNPRHKITKRGQNVTFRCDPISEHNRLYWYRQTLGQGPEFLTYFQNEAQLEKSRLLSDRFSAERPKGSFSTLEIQRTEQGDSAMYLCASSLHDGDTEAFFGQGTRLTVV.

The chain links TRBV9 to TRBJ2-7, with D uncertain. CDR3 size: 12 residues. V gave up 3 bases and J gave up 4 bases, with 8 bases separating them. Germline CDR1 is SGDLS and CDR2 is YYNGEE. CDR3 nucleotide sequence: TGTGCCAGCAGCGGCCCAGAGTACGAGCAGTACTTC. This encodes CASSGPEYEQYF.

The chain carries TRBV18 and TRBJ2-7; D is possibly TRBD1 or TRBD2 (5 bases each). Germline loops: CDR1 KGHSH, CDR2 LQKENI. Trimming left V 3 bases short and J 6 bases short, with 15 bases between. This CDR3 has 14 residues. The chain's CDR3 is CASSPSGPPGEQYF. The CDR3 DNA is TGTGCCAGCTCACCGTCGGGGCCCCCCGGCGAGCAGTACTTC.

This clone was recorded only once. The CDR3 spells CASSLSATANSPLHF. The CDR3 DNA is TGTGCCAGCAGCTTATCAGCAACGGCAAATTCACCCCTCCACTTT. The genes are TRBV5-4 and TRBJ1-6; D is unclear. V lost 2 bases to trimming and J lost 7 bases, with 13 bases between them. The germline V gene has CDR1 SGHNT and CDR2 YYREEE (reference sequence). The CDR3 has 15 amino acids.

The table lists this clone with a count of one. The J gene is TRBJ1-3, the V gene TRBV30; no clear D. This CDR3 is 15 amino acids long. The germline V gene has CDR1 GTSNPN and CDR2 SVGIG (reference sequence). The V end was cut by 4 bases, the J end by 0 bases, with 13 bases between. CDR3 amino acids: CAWTVGLSSGNTIYF. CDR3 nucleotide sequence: TGTGCCTGGACGGTCGGACTGAGCTCTGGAAACACCATATATTTT.

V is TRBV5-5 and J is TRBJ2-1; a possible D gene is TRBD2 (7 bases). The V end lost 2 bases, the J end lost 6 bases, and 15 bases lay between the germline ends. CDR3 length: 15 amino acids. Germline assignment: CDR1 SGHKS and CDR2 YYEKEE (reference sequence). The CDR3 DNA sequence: TGTGCCAGCAGCTTAATCGGGGGGCGAGGCAATGAGCAGTTCTTC. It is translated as CASSLIGGRGNEQFF.

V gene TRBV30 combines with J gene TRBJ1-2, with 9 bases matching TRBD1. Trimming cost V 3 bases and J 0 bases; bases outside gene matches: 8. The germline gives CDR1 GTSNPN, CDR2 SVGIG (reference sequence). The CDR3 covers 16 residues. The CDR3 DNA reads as TGTGCCTGGAGGGGACAGGGTCCACGTGCTAACTATGGCTACACCTTC. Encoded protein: CAWRGQGPRANYGYTF.

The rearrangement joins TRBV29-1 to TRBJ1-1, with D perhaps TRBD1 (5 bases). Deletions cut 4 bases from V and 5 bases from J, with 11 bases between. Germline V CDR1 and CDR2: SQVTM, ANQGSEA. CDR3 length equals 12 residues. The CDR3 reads CSVARELTEAFF. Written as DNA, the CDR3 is TGCAGCGTTGCCAGGGAGCTGACTGAAGCTTTCTTT.

CDR3 region: CSVQPGYTF. CDR3 coding DNA: TGCAGCGTTCAACCGGGCTACACCTTC. The chain employs TRBV29-1 and TRBJ1-2; unclear D gene. V was pared by 5 bases and J by 8 bases, with 6 bases between. CDR1 and CDR2 from the germline V gene are SQVTM and ANQGSEA. The CDR3 contains 9 residues.

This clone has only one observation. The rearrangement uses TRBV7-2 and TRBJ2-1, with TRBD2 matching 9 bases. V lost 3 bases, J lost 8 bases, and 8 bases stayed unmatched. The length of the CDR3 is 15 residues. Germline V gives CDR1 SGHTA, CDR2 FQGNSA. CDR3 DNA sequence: TGTGCCAGCAGCTTCGGTGGACTAGCGATCGATGAGCAGTTCTTC. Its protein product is CASSFGGLAIDEQFF.

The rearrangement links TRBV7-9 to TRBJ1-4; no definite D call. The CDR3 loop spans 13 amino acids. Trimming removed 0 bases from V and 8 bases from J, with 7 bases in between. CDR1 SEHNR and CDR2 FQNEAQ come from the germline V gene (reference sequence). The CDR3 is CASSLAGMEKLFF. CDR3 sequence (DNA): TGTGCCAGCAGCTTAGCGGGGATGGAAAAACTGTTTTTT. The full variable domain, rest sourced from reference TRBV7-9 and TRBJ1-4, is DTGVSQNPRHKITKRGQNVTFRCDPISEHNRLYWYRQTLGQGPEFLTYFQNEAQLEKSRLLSDRFSAERPKGSFSTLEIQRTEQGDSAMYLCASSLAGMEKLFFGSGTQLSVL.

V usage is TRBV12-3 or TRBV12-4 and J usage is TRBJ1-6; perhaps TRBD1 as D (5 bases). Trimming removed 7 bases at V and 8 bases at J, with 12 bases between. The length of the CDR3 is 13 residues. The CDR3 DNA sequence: TGTGCCAGCAATATTGGGACCGATTCACCCCTCCACTTT. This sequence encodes CASNIGTDSPLHF.

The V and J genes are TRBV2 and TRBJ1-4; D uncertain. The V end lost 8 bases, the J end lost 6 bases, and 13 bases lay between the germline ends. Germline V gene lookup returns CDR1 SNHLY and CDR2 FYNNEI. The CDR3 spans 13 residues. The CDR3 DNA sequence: TGTGCCAGCGTCGGCAGAGTTTATGAAAAACTGTTTTTT. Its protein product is CASVGRVYEKLFF.